One T cell receptor (beta chain) is described in this entry. Antigen unknown. The sample comes from a study of T cell responses to AZD1222 COVID-19 vaccine. Study results and limitations: Increases in Spike-specific TCR breadth and depth were seen after two AZD1222 doses. Along spike, vaccine-associated CD4 TCRs were found throughout, with dominance at 160-218 and 743-854. Nearly half of spike-specific TCRs reportedly target unmutated variant regions.

Deletions cut 3 bases from V and 6 bases from J, with 9 bases between. CDR1 is MNHEY, CDR2 SMNVEV, per germline (reference sequence). The CDR3 has 12 amino acids. Only in-frame clones appear in the TCRdb table, and some are missing; sequencing was by immunoSEQ multiplex PCR. This table holds around 110,000 clones, roughly 87% found once. This specimen was peripheral blood, taken on day 0 of AZD1222 vaccination. This TCR came from an adult in good health. The chain recombines TRBV27 with TRBJ2-7; D may be TRBD1 or TRBD2 (5 bases each). The CDR3 nucleotides read TGTGCCAGCAGTTTCCCTGGGGGCGAGCAGTACTTC. Its translation: CASSFPGGEQYF.